This T cell receptor beta chain appears in the sequencing data of a study of cytomegalovirus exposure and HLA in healthy donors. Study-wide results and limits: Common viral pathogens seemed, in a later analysis, to connect with several of the most significant clusters. With later analysis, a missense DCLRE1C variant became linked to TCR beta V- and J-gene trimming. Several V segments, TRBV6-2 and TRBV6-3 among them, could not be told apart and were dropped.

The PCR contained 60 Vbeta and 13 Jbeta primers. TCRdb keeps only in-frame clones here, not all; method: immunoSEQ multiplex PCR. The table records more than 200,000 clones, around 83% of them present only once. This CDR3 is built from 14 residues. Germline V gene sequence: CDR1 MNHEY, CDR2 SVGAGI. With respect to this clone: As yet, its antigen is unknown.

The donors (healthy individuals) were bone marrow donors. Sequences were obtained from PBMCs. This sequence joins TRBV6-5 and TRBJ2-1; D may be TRBD2 (6 bases). The receptor was isolated from a girl aged 5-17 years in good health and CMV-seronegative. CDR3 sequence reads: CAEHGRQRDDEQFF. The DNA for the CDR3 is TGTGCTGAGCACGGGAGACAGAGGGACGATGAGCAGTTCTTC.